The 22 T cell receptor beta chains reported below all come from one sample, sequenced in a study of shared clonotypes between healthy human individuals. Measured with immunoSEQ multiplex PCR; TCRdb has only the in-frame clones, and not every one. The sample records around 1,000,000 clones, around 77% being singletons. Material for sequencing was memory CD4+ T cells from PBMCs. Subset of the sample: CD45RA-negative fraction. Receptors were obtained from a man between 18 and 29 years old in good health. Some clones in this sample may be carry-over from other donors' samples.

J is TRBJ2-1 and V is TRBV5-1; perhaps TRBD2 as D (6 bases). Germline values: CDR1 SGHRS, CDR2 YFSETQ. Trimming removed 5 bases at V and 0 bases at J, with 12 bases between. The length of the CDR3 is 15 residues. CDR3 coding DNA: TGCGCCAGCAGACTGGAGGGTGACTCCTACAATGAGCAGTTCTTC. Translation gives CASRLEGDSYNEQFF.

CDR3 coding DNA: TGCAGCGTTGGACTAGCGGGAGGGGGAAATACGCAGTATTTT. Translated: CSVGLAGGGNTQYF. The chain joins TRBV29-1 to TRBJ2-3; 14 bases line up with TRBD2. This CDR3 comprises 14 residues. V dropped 4 bases and J dropped 7; count of bases not matched to a gene: 4. From germline, CDR1 is SQVTM and CDR2 ANQGSEA.

This clone was seen a few times. The chain couples TRBV28 to TRBJ2-5, with 10 bases aligning to TRBD1. This CDR3 is 16 amino acids long. Germline V gene lookup returns CDR1 MDHEN and CDR2 SYDVKM. With 5 bases clipped from V and 5 bases from J, the junction kept 11 bases outside the gene matches. DNA for the CDR3: TGTGCCAGCAGTCCGATCCCCGGGACAGGGGAGGAGACCCAGTACTTC. It specifies CASSPIPGTGEETQYF. The full variable domain, in which reference TRBV28 and TRBJ2-5 provide the parts outside the CDR3, is DVKVTQSSRYLVKRTGEKVFLECVQDMDHENMFWYRQDPGLGLRLIYFSYDVKMKEKGDIPEGYSVSREKKERFSLILESASTNQTSMYLCASSPIPGTGEETQYFGPGTRLLVL.

The chain combines TRBV19 with TRBJ1-4, with TRBD1 identical over 9 bases. Germline V gene sequence: CDR1 LNHDA, CDR2 SQIVND (reference sequence). Germline trimming cut 8 bases from V and 8 bases from J; bases unmatched to any gene: 6. The CDR3 is 13 residues long. This chain's CDR3 is CASRRDREEKLFF. In nucleotides, the CDR3 is TGTGCCAGTCGGAGGGACAGGGAGGAAAAACTGTTTTTT.

This chain links TRBV15 with TRBJ1-5, with TRBD1 as a possible D gene (6 bases). CDR1 and CDR2 (germline): LNHNV, YYDKDF (reference sequence). The CDR3 spans 16 residues. Trimming cost V 0 bases and J 0 bases, with 9 bases left between them. DNA of the CDR3: TGTGCCACCAGCAGAGATACAGGGTATAGCAATCAGCCCCAGCATTTT. It codes for CATSRDTGYSNQPQHF.

V is TRBV30 and J is TRBJ1-2; D gene uncertain. Germline assignment: CDR1 GTSNPN and CDR2 SVGIG (reference sequence). The CDR3 is 12 residues long. Trimming left V 1 base short and J 2 bases short, with 5 bases between. The CDR3: CAWSAMNYGYTF. CDR3 nucleotide sequence: TGTGCCTGGAGTGCGATGAACTATGGCTACACCTTC.

The V call is TRBV7-2, the J call TRBJ1-3, with D unclear. The CDR3 runs 13 residues. Germline V gene sequence: CDR1 SGHTA, CDR2 FQGNSA. Trimming cost V 3 bases and J 2 bases, with 5 bases left between them. The CDR3 DNA is TGTGCCAGCAGCTTCCGGGCTGGAAACACCATATATTTT. Translated, it gives CASSFRAGNTIYF. Full variable domain (remainder filled in from reference TRBV7-2 and TRBJ1-3): GAGVSQSPSNKVTEKGKDVELRCDPISGHTALYWYRQSLGQGLEFLIYFQGNSAPDKSGLPSDRFSAERTGGSVSTLTIQRTQQEDSAVYLCASSFRAGNTIYFGEGSWLTVV.

The chain joins TRBV30 to TRBJ2-5, with no clear D. Germline assignment: CDR1 GTSNPN and CDR2 SVGIG (reference sequence). Trimming pared 4 bases from V and 5 bases from J, leaving 11 bases between. The CDR3 runs 12 residues. DNA for the CDR3: TGTGCCTGGATGAAGAATGTGGAGACCCAGTACTTC. This sequence encodes CAWMKNVETQYF.

This sequence joins TRBV5-1 and TRBJ1-2; D remains unclear. V was trimmed by 4 bases and J by 3 bases, leaving 10 bases between them. The length of the CDR3 is 13 residues. Germline lookup yields CDR1 SGHRS and CDR2 YFSETQ. The CDR3 sequence: CASSPDADYGYTF. In DNA form, the CDR3 reads TGCGCCAGCAGCCCGGACGCCGACTATGGCTACACCTTC.

J is TRBJ1-2 and V is TRBV30; TRBD1 is a possible D gene (5 bases). Germline V CDR1 and CDR2: GTSNPN, SVGIG (reference sequence). The germline V and J ends were trimmed by 7 bases and 6 bases, with 12 bases remaining between them. This CDR3 has 11 amino acids. The CDR3 spells CASDWGDGYTF. The CDR3 DNA follows: TGTGCCTCCGATTGGGGCGATGGCTACACCTTC.

The J gene is TRBJ1-4, the V gene TRBV6-1, with 7 positions matching TRBD1. The germline gives CDR1 MNHNS, CDR2 SASEGT. This CDR3 comprises 15 residues. Trimming removed 6 bases from V and 11 bases from J; junction bases left unmatched: 15. The CDR3 DNA reads as TGTGCCAGCAGAAACCCCGGGACAGTCCCCGGGAAACTGTTTTTT. It encodes CASRNPGTVPGKLFF.

The chain recombines TRBV28 with TRBJ2-7; TRBD2 is a possible D gene (5 bases). Trimming took off 5 bases at V and 5 bases at J, with 16 bases between the two ends. This CDR3 comprises 14 residues. Germline V CDR1 and CDR2: MDHEN, SYDVKM. The CDR3 nucleotides read TGTGCCAGCAGTGTAGAGGGTCTATCCCACGAGCAGTACTTC. It codes for CASSVEGLSHEQYF.

This clone was observed a single time. J is TRBJ1-4 and V is TRBV6-6; D is unclear. CDR1 and CDR2 (germline): MNHNY, SVGAGI (reference sequence). The V end lost 8 bases, the J end lost 7 bases, and 20 bases lay between the germline ends. The CDR3 is 15 amino acids. The CDR3 DNA follows: TGTGCCAGCGCCAACCCGACACCCCGCGGTGAAAAACTGTTTTTT. Translation: CASANPTPRGEKLFF.

V gene TRBV2 combines with J gene TRBJ2-3; TRBD2 might be the D (5 bases). V dropped 2 bases and J dropped 5 bases, with 8 bases sitting between them. Germline V gene sequence: CDR1 SNHLY, CDR2 FYNNEI. The CDR3 runs to 13 residues. CDR3 DNA: TGTGCCAGCAGTGAATACGGGGTAGATACGCAGTATTTT. This encodes CASSEYGVDTQYF. Full variable domain (rest looked up from reference TRBV2 and TRBJ2-3): EPEVTQTPSHQVTQMGQEVILRCVPISNHLYFYWYRQILGQKVEFLVSFYNNEISEKSEIFDDQFSVERPDGSNFTLKIRSTKLEDSAMYFCASSEYGVDTQYFGPGTRLTVL.

This chain links TRBV4-1 with TRBJ1-5; 8 bases align to TRBD1. V gave up 0 bases and J gave up 10 bases; unmatched junction bases: 11. The germline gives CDR1 MGHRA, CDR2 YSYEKL. The length of the CDR3 is 16 residues. In DNA form, the CDR3 reads TGCGCCAGCAGCCAAGAAGGAGGGACAGGTCGCGGCCCCCAGCATTTT. It translates to CASSQEGGTGRGPQHF.

V usage is TRBV28 and J usage is TRBJ1-1; a possible D gene is TRBD1 (5 bases). The germline gives CDR1 MDHEN, CDR2 SYDVKM. V shed 6 bases and J shed 0 bases, with 11 bases lying between them. This CDR3 region has 14 residues. This chain's CDR3 is CASRLGAMNTEAFF. CDR3 nucleotide sequence: TGTGCCAGCAGGCTAGGGGCCATGAACACTGAAGCTTTCTTT.

The chain employs TRBV10-3 and TRBJ2-5; 8 nucleotides align to TRBD1. The J call may be wrong; the DNA end is better matched by TRBJ2-7. This CDR3 spans 14 amino acids. Germline V gene data show CDR1 as ENHRY and CDR2 as SYGVKD. The CDR3 spells CAIDQTTGGYEQYF. Written as DNA, the CDR3 is TGTGCCATCGACCAAACAACAGGGGGCTACGAGCAGTACTTC.

CDR3 in amino acids: CASSNSGTGAYEQYF. The CDR3 nucleotides are TGCGCCAGCAGCAACTCCGGGACAGGGGCCTACGAGCAGTACTTC. The J gene is TRBJ2-7, the V gene TRBV5-1; 10 bases map to TRBD1. The germline V gene has CDR1 SGHRS and CDR2 YFSETQ. This CDR3 is built from 15 residues. J lost 2 bases, V lost 4 bases, and 6 bases had no gene match.

The chain has TRBV15 and TRBJ1-2, with D perhaps TRBD1 (5 bases). The CDR3 consists of 15 residues. Trimming cost V 0 bases and J 0 bases, with 8 bases left between them. From germline, CDR1 is LNHNV and CDR2 YYDKDF (reference sequence). CDR3 sequence: CATSRDWGANYGYTF. The CDR3 nucleotides are TGTGCCACCAGCAGAGATTGGGGCGCTAACTATGGCTACACCTTC.

This chain links TRBV28 with TRBJ1-2; 8 bases map to TRBD1. The CDR3 sequence is 16 residues long. V was pared by 2 bases and J by 4 bases, with 9 bases of the junction left unmatched. The germline CDR1 and CDR2 sequences are MDHEN and SYDVKM. As DNA, the CDR3 is TGTGCCAGCAGTTTAGCCCAGGGGGCTGGTAGCTATGGCTACACCTTC. It encodes CASSLAQGAGSYGYTF.

The chain couples TRBV29-1 to TRBJ1-2; TRBD1 matches 9 bases. Looked up from germline, CDR1 is SQVTM and CDR2 is ANQGSEA. V was pared by 6 bases and J by 5 bases, with 7 bases of the junction left unmatched. The CDR3 totals 13 residues. CDR3 residues: CSVGQGLGYGYTF. The CDR3 bases are TGCAGCGTGGGACAGGGCCTGGGATATGGCTACACCTTC. Using reference TRBV29-1 and TRBJ1-2 for the parts outside the CDR3, the full variable domain is SAVISQKPSRDICQRGTSLTIQCQVDSQVTMMFWYRQQPGQSLTLIATANQGSEATYESGFVIDKFPISRPNLTFSTLTVSNMSPEDSSIYLCSVGQGLGYGYTFGSGTRLTVV.

This clone was counted once. This chain's CDR3 is CASSIPGTSGTYEQYF. CDR3 sequence (DNA): TGTGCCAGTAGTATCCCAGGGACTAGCGGAACCTACGAGCAGTACTTC. The chain joins TRBV19 to TRBJ2-7; TRBD2 agrees at 11 bases. The CDR3 extends over 16 amino acids. V lost 3 bases, J lost 2 bases, and 6 bases stayed unmatched. From germline, CDR1 is LNHDA and CDR2 SQIVND (reference sequence).